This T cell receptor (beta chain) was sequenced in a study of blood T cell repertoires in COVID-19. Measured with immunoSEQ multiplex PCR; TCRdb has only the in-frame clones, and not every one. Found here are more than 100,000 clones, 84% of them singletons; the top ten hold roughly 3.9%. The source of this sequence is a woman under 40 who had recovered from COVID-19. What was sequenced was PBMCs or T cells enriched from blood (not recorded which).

CDR3 coding DNA: TGCGCCAGCAGGGGGTCGGGAGGCCAAGAGACCCAGTACTTC. Its protein is CASRGSGGQETQYF. The gene calls are TRBV23-1 and TRBJ2-5, with 7 positions matching TRBD2. TRBV23-1 is an ORF, and what it does is uncertain. Trimming at V came to 6 bases and at J to 1 base, leaving 5 bases not matched to a gene. The CDR3 runs to 14 residues.